The 13 T cell receptor beta chains reported below all come from one sample, sequenced in a study of blood T cell repertoires in COVID-19. The data were produced by immunoSEQ multiplex PCR, yet TCRdb's version contains in-frame clones alone and is incomplete. The profile shows about 220,000 clones, approximately 79% of them singletons. The specimen was peripheral blood. The source is a human donor in a cohort sampled during active COVID-19.

The V gene is TRBV21-1, the J gene TRBJ2-5; TRBD1, the table's D call, lacks a check against the DNA. TRBV21-1 is a known pseudogene. CDR3 length: 17 amino acids. CDR3 loop: CASSKEPEAQGQETQYF. As DNA, the CDR3 is TGTGCCAGCAGCAAAGAACCTGAGGCGCAGGGACAAGAGACCCAGTACTTC.

The CDR3 spells CATSDRERYTF. In DNA, the CDR3 is TGTGCCACCAGTGATCGGGAACGCTACACCTTC. The chain uses TRBV24-1 and TRBJ1-2, with unresolved D. This CDR3 is built from 11 residues. The V and J ends lost 3 bases and 9 bases respectively, with 7 bases between them. In germline, CDR1 is KGHDR, CDR2 SFDVKD.

The gene calls are TRBV9 and TRBJ1-1, with D possibly being TRBD1 (6 bases). The CDR3 is 14 residues long. Trimming pared 8 bases from V and 1 base from J, leaving 15 bases between. CDR1 is SGDLS and CDR2 is YYNGEE in the germline V gene. For the CDR3, the DNA is TGTGCCAGGTGGAGTGGGGGCGGGAACACTGAAGCTTTCTTT. This encodes CARWSGGGNTEAFF.

The chain has TRBV7-2 and TRBJ1-2; 8 bases are a match to TRBD1. Germline V gene sequence: CDR1 SGHTA, CDR2 FQGNSA. The V segment lost 1 base and the J segment 4 bases; nucleotides outside the gene matches: 2. The CDR3 length is 14 residues. In nucleotides, the CDR3 is TGTGCCAGCAGCTTAGGTGGACAGGGCTATGGCTACACCTTC. It codes for CASSLGGQGYGYTF.

The gene calls are TRBV4-3 and TRBJ1-5; D not certain. This CDR3 comprises 14 residues. Trimming stripped 0 bases from V and 6 bases from J, with 9 bases between. Germline V CDR1 and CDR2: LGHNA, YSLEER. CDR3 protein: CASSQDGLGQPQHF. Written as DNA, the CDR3 is TGCGCCAGCAGCCAAGATGGGCTCGGTCAGCCCCAGCATTTT.

The V and J genes are TRBV19 and TRBJ1-1, with 7 bases lining up with TRBD1. The length of the CDR3 is 14 residues. V shed 4 bases and J 3 bases; nucleotides not matched to a gene: 5. The germline V gene encodes CDR1 LNHDA and CDR2 SQIVND (reference sequence). Here the CDR3 reads CASSSRGQHTEAFF. The CDR3 DNA reads as TGTGCCAGTAGTAGCCGGGGACAGCACACTGAAGCTTTCTTT.

This clone was found a few times. The chain is built from TRBV5-4 and TRBJ1-1; D may be TRBD1 (6 bases). Germline loops: CDR1 SGHNT, CDR2 YYREEE (reference sequence). CDR3 length: 15 amino acids. Deletions cut 3 bases from V and 4 bases from J, with 16 bases between. The DNA for the CDR3 is TGTGCCAGCAGCTCCCCTACAGGGAAAGGCACTGAAGCTTTCTTT. Translation gives CASSSPTGKGTEAFF.

J is TRBJ2-7 and V is TRBV13, with TRBD2 matching over 9 bases. Losses at the gene ends were 5 bases for V and 4 bases for J; bases not matched to a gene: 12. This CDR3 has 16 residues. CDR1 and CDR2 from the germline V gene are PRHDT and FYEKMQ (reference sequence). The CDR3 bases are TGTGCCAGCAGCCCCCCCGGCACTAGCGGGCCGTACGAGCAGTACTTC. Its protein product is CASSPPGTSGPYEQYF.

The chain has TRBV7-7 and TRBJ2-1; 8 bases map to TRBD2. V was clipped by 1 base and J by 5 bases; unmatched bases: 10. CDR3 length: 17 residues. Germline CDR1 and CDR2: SSHAT and FNYEAQ (reference sequence). This CDR3 is CASSLGFSGTTHNEQFF. In nucleotides, the CDR3 is TGTGCCAGCAGCTTAGGATTTAGCGGGACAACCCACAATGAGCAGTTCTTC.

This clone was counted between two and nine times. This CDR3 reads CATLADSTDTQYF. The CDR3 coding sequence is TGTGCCACCTTAGCGGACTCCACAGATACGCAGTATTTT. The V gene is TRBV24-1, the J gene TRBJ2-3; TRBD2 is a possible D gene (6 bases). Trimming removed 9 bases at V and 2 bases at J, with 11 bases between. The CDR3 covers 13 residues. CDR1 is KGHDR and CDR2 is SFDVKD in the germline V gene.

This chain joins TRBV24-1 and TRBJ2-7, with 10 bases matching TRBD1. The CDR3 has 14 amino acids. Trimming cost V 5 bases and J 5 bases; bases outside gene matches: 5. The germline gives CDR1 KGHDR, CDR2 SFDVKD. The chain's CDR3 is CATSGRTGGHEQYF. In DNA, the CDR3 is TGTGCCACCAGTGGCCGGACAGGGGGACACGAGCAGTACTTC.

This sequence joins TRBV25-1 and TRBJ2-7, with 7 bases identical to TRBD2. Germline V lookup: CDR1 MGHDK, CDR2 SYGVNS. This CDR3 has 15 residues. V lost 2 bases and J lost 0; bases outside the gene matches: 4. CDR3 nucleotide sequence: TGTGCCAGCAGTGAAATCGGGGGGACCTCCTACGAGCAGTACTTC. Protein: CASSEIGGTSYEQYF.

Regarding this clone: In the same sample, other DNA sequences code for this CDR3. J is TRBJ2-7 and V is TRBV28; 7 bases fit TRBD1. Germline trimming cut 5 bases from V and 0 bases from J; bases unmatched to any gene: 4. There are 14 residues in the CDR3. Looked up from germline, CDR1 is MDHEN and CDR2 is SYDVKM. The CDR3 reads CASSLRDSSYEQYF. The CDR3 coding sequence is TGTGCCAGCAGTCTCCGGGACAGCTCCTACGAGCAGTACTTC.